The entry below describes one T cell receptor (beta chain). The V segment lost 6 bases and the J segment 5 bases; nucleotides outside the gene matches: 5. CDR1 is KGHSH, CDR2 LQKENI, per germline. The CDR3 covers 14 residues. TCRdb keeps only in-frame clones here, not all; method: immunoSEQ multiplex PCR. The profile shows approximately 130,000 clones, 87% of them singletons. These data originate in a study of blood T cell repertoires in COVID-19. Study at large: COVID-19 samples collected from the United States, Italy and Spain covered acute and convalescent phases.

The receptor's source is a woman aged 45-60 years with acute or convalescent COVID-19. Material: peripheral blood. The V and J genes are TRBV18 and TRBJ1-1; 11 bases match TRBD1. DNA of the CDR3: TGTGCCAGCTCCTGGACAGGGGGCGGGACTGAAGCTTTCTTT. Translation: CASSWTGGGTEAFF. Using reference TRBV18 and TRBJ1-1 for the parts outside the CDR3, the full variable domain is NAGVMQNPRHLVRRRGQEARLRCSPMKGHSHVYWYRQLPEEGLKFMVYLQKENIIDESGMPKERFSAEFPKEGPSILRIQQVVRGDSAAYFCASSWTGGGTEAFFGQGTRLTVV.